One sample yielded the 11 T cell receptor beta chains listed below, sequenced in a study of identical twins. TCRdb processed the 5' RACE reads anew with MiXCR; each CDR3 protein has one entry. The sample yields about 290,000 distinct CDR3 sequences, 9.5% seen once. These data are also associated with another study on yellow fever vaccine responses in identical twins.

Sequences were obtained from CD8+ T cells sorted from blood. These receptors originate from a woman younger than 30 in good health.

This clonotype was counted many times. The gene calls are TRBV3-1 and TRBJ2-7, with D possibly TRBD2 on 6 matching bases. CDR3 length equals 15 residues. The V gene lost 3 bases and the J gene lost 1 base, with 13 bases spanning the gap. Germline V gene data show CDR1 as LGHDT and CDR2 as YNNKEL (reference sequence). CDR3 amino acids: CASSQNPGLSYEQYF. The CDR3 bases are TGTGCCAGCAGCCAGAACCCGGGACTGTCCTACGAGCAGTACTTC.

The chain combines TRBV6-1 with TRBJ2-7, with D unclear. The ends were cut back, 6 bases at V and 4 bases at J, with 16 bases in the middle. Germline V gives CDR1 MNHNS, CDR2 SASEGT. The CDR3 extends over 14 amino acids. The CDR3, as DNA: TGTGCCAGCAGCCCCGACGCAAATACTTACGAGCAGTACTTC. Amino acids: CASSPDANTYEQYF.

CDR3 in amino acids: CASSLTGDTGELFF. The DNA of the CDR3 is TGTGCCAGCAGCTTGACAGGGGACACCGGGGAGCTGTTTTTT. V usage is TRBV28 and J usage is TRBJ2-2, with 8 bases lining up with TRBD1. The length of the CDR3 is 14 residues. Germline V gene sequence: CDR1 MDHEN, CDR2 SYDVKM. After removal of 6 bases from V and 3 bases from J, the junction contained 3 bases not matched to a gene.

This clonotype was counted a few times. The rearrangement joins TRBV11-2 to TRBJ2-7; D is tentatively TRBD1 or TRBD2 (5 bases each). Trimming shortened V by 0 bases and J by 2 bases, and 8 bases separated the two germline ends. CDR1 SGHAT and CDR2 FQNNGV come from the germline V gene. The CDR3 consists of 14 residues. The DNA for the CDR3 is TGTGCCAGCAGCTTAGAGGTGGGGGCCTACGAGCAGTACTTC. It translates to CASSLEVGAYEQYF.

CDR3 coding DNA: TGTGCCTGGGGGGGGCTAGCGGGTGGGCAGTTCTTC. Translating it yields CAWGGLAGGQFF. The rearrangement links TRBV30 to TRBJ2-1, with TRBD2 matching over 8 bases. This CDR3 comprises 12 residues. The J segment lost 12 bases and the V segment lost 5 bases, leaving 9 bases of the junction unmatched. The germline V gene encodes CDR1 GTSNPN and CDR2 SVGIG (reference sequence). The full variable domain, in which reference TRBV30 and TRBJ2-1 provide the parts outside the CDR3, is SQTIHQWPATLVQPVGSPLSLECTVEGTSNPNLYWYRQAAGRGLQLLFYSVGIGQISSEVPQNLSASRPQDRQFILSSKKLLLSDSGFYLCAWGGLAGGQFFGPGTRLTVL.

This clonotype was seen a few times. V usage is TRBV7-9 and J usage is TRBJ2-5, with D tentatively TRBD1 or TRBD2 (5 bases each). V was cut by 5 bases and J by 3 bases, with 22 bases left in between. Looked up from germline, CDR1 is SEHNR and CDR2 is FQNEAQ (reference sequence). The CDR3 is 17 amino acids. DNA for the CDR3: TGTGCCAGCAGCCCGCCCCATAGCCGGGACGGAGAAGAGACCCAGTACTTC. Amino acid sequence: CASSPPHSRDGEETQYF.

This clonotype was observed at least ten times. The V gene is TRBV12-3 or TRBV12-4, the J gene TRBJ2-1; TRBD1 is a possible D gene (5 bases). V gave up 1 base and J gave up 3 bases, with 7 bases separating them. CDR3 length equals 14 residues. The CDR3 sequence: CASSLEGYYNEQFF. The CDR3 nucleotides are TGTGCCAGCAGTTTAGAGGGGTACTACAATGAGCAGTTCTTC.

The rearrangement links TRBV27 to TRBJ2-7; no firm D call. Trimming pared 3 bases from V and 3 bases from J, leaving 12 bases between. Germline V gene sequence: CDR1 MNHEY, CDR2 SMNVEV (reference sequence). This CDR3 spans 14 amino acids. CDR3 nucleotide sequence: TGTGCCAGCAGTTTGAGCGCCCCGTTCTACGAGCAGTACTTC. It translates to CASSLSAPFYEQYF.

The chain recombines TRBV7-6 with TRBJ2-7; no definite D call. From germline, CDR1 is SGHVS and CDR2 FNYEAQ. CDR3 size: 14 residues. The V end lost 5 bases, the J end lost 2 bases, and 13 bases lay between the germline ends. The DNA of the CDR3 is TGTGCCAGCAGCACACTTCAGACTCCCTACGAGCAGTACTTC. Translating gives CASSTLQTPYEQYF. Together with reference TRBV7-6 and TRBJ2-7, the CDR3 gives the full variable domain: GAGVSQSPRYKVTKRGQDVALRCDPISGHVSLYWYRQALGQGPEFLTYFNYEAQQDKSGLPNDRFSAERPEGSISTLTIQRTEQRDSAMYRCASSTLQTPYEQYFGPGTRLTVT.

The V call is TRBV20-1, the J call TRBJ2-7; 7 bases are shared with TRBD1. Per the germline V gene, CDR1 is DFQATT and CDR2 is SNEGSKA (reference sequence). The CDR3 is 16 amino acids. Trimming cost V 0 bases and J 2 bases; bases outside gene matches: 10. CDR3 coding DNA: TGCAGTGCTAGAGATTGGAGCCCAGGGGGAACCTACGAGCAGTACTTC. Its protein is CSARDWSPGGTYEQYF.

V is TRBV7-9 and J is TRBJ1-4; D is unclear. V was cut by 2 bases and J by 8 bases, with 12 bases left in between. The CDR3 has 14 residues. Germline V CDR1 and CDR2: SEHNR, FQNEAQ (reference sequence). In DNA, the CDR3 is TGTGCCAGCAGCTTATTAGATATGGGAGAAAAACTGTTTTTT. It translates to CASSLLDMGEKLFF.